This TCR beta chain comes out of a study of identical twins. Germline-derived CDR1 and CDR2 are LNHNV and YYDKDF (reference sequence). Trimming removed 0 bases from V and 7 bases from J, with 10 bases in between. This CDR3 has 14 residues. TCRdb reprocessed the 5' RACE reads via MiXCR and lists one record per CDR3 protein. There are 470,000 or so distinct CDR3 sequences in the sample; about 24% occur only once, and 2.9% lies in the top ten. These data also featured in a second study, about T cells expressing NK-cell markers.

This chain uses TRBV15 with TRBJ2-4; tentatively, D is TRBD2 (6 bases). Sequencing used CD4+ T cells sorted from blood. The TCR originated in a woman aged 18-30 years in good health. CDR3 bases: TGTGCCACCAGCAGAGATCTGAGCGGGAACATTCAGTACTTC. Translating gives CATSRDLSGNIQYF.